This T cell receptor (beta chain) was captured by sequencing in a study of PD-1 blockade in classical Hodgkin lymphoma. Specified time point: cycle 4 day 1 (C4D1), after less than 7 weeks of nivolumab. With no exception, relapse followed autologous stem cell transplantation in all patients, and brentuximab vedotin exposure varied. Repertoires were generated with immunoSEQ multiplex PCR, while TCRdb's copy carries only in-frame clones and drops some. The table lists some 58,000 clones, more than 90% of them singletons. The V end lost 5 bases, the J end lost 2 bases, and 15 bases lay between the germline ends. From germline, CDR1 is PRHDT and CDR2 FYEKMQ (reference sequence). The CDR3 is made up of 15 amino acids.

V and J are TRBV13 and TRBJ2-5, with a tentative D call TRBD1 (6 bases). The clonotype originates from a human donor with classical Hodgkin lymphoma. The sequencing used peripheral blood mononuclear cells (PBMCs), collected before the fourth cycle of nivolumab. CDR3 DNA sequence: TGTGCCAGCAGCGCCCCGGACAGCCCTCAAGAGACCCAGTACTTC. Amino acid sequence: CASSAPDSPQETQYF.